This record looks at one T cell receptor beta chain sequence and its context. Its antigen remains unknown. The data were taken from a study of identical twins. Study findings and constraints: Low generation-probability sequences were in excess among twin-shared out-of-frame alpha sequences. Twins showed weaker excess sharing in their beta out-of-frame sequences.

The donor group consisted entirely of healthy Caucasians. Unique molecular identifiers were in the cDNA, with template-switch universal primer binding. Using its own MiXCR run on the 5' RACE reads, TCRdb lists one record per CDR3 protein. Of roughly 690,000 distinct CDR3 sequences in the sample, 6.1% are singletons; the top ten hold around 1.9%. The germline V gene has CDR1 SQVTM and CDR2 ANQGSEA. CDR3 size: 11 residues. V gave up 6 bases and J gave up 6 bases, with 11 bases separating them. The V call is TRBV29-1, the J call TRBJ2-5, with a weak D call TRBD2 (5 bases). Input material: naive T cells sorted from blood. This sequence originates from a young man in good health. Here the CDR3 DNA reads TGCAGCGTCCGGACTCCGAAGACCCAGTACTTC. Amino acids: CSVRTPKTQYF. Combining the CDR3 with reference TRBV29-1 and TRBJ2-5 gives the whole variable domain SAVISQKPSRDICQRGTSLTIQCQVDSQVTMMFWYRQQPGQSLTLIATANQGSEATYESGFVIDKFPISRPNLTFSTLTVSNMSPEDSSIYLCSVRTPKTQYFGPGTRLLVL.